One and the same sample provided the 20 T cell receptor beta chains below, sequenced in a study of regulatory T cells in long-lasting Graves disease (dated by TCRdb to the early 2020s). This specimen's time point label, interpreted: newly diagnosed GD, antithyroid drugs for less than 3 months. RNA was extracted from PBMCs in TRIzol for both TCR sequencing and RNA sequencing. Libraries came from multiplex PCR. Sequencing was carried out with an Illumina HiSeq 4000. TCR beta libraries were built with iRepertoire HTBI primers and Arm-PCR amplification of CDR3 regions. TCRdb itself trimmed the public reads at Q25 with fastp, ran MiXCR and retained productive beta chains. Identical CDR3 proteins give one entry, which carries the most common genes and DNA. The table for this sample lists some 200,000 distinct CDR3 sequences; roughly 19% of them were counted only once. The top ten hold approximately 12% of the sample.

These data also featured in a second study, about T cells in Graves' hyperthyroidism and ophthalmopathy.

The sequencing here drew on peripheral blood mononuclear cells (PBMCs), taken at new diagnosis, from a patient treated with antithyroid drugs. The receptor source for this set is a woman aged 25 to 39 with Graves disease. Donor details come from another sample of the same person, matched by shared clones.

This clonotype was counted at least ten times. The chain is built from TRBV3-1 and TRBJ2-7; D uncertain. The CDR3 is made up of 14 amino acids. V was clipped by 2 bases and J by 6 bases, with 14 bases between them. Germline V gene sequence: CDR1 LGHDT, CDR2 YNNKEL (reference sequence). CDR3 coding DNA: TGTGCCAGCAGCCAAAGGGCTGCCCTTCCCGAGCAGTACTTC. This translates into CASSQRAALPEQYF.

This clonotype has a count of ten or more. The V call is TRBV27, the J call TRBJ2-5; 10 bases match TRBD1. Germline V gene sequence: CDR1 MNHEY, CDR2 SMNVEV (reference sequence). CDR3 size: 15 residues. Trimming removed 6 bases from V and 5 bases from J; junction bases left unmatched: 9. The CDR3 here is CASSVGTGVRETQYF. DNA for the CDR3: TGTGCCAGCAGCGTCGGGACAGGGGTACGGGAGACCCAGTACTTC.

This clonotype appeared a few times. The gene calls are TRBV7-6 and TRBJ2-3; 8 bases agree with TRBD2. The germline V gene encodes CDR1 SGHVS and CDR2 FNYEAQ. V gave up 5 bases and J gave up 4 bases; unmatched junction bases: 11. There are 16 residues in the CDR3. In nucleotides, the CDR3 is TGTGCCAGCAGCACCGAAGCGGGAGAGCTGTCAGATACGCAGTATTTT. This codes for CASSTEAGELSDTQYF.

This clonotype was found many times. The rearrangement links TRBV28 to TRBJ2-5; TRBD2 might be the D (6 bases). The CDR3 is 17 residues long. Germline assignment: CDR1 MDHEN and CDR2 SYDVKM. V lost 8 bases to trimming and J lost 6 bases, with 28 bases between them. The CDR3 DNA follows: TGTGCCAGCGCTCGTCCTCGGGGGACCAAAACTCAAAAGACCCAGTACTTC. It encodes CASARPRGTKTQKTQYF.

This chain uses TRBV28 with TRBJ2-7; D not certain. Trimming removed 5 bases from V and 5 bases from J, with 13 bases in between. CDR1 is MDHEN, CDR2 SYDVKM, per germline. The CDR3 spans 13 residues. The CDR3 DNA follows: TGTGCCAGCAGTCCAGGTTGGCAAGACGAGCAGTACTTC. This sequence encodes CASSPGWQDEQYF.

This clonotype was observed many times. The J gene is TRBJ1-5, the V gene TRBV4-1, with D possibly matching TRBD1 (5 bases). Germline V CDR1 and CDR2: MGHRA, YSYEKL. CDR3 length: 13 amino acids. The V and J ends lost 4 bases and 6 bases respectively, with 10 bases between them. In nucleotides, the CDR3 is TGCGCCAGCAGCCCAGGGTTCTCTCAGCCCCAGCATTTT. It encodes CASSPGFSQPQHF.

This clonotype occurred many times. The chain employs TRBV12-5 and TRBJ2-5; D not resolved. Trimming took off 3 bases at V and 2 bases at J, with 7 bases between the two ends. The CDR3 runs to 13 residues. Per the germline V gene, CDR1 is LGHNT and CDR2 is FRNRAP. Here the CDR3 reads CASGLGRQETQYF. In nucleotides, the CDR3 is TGTGCTAGTGGTTTAGGACGGCAAGAGACCCAGTACTTC.

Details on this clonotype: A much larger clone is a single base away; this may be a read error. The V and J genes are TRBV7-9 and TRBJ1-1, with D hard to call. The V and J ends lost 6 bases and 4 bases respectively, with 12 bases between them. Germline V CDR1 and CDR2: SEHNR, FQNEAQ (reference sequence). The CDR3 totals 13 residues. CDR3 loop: CASRRATATEAFF. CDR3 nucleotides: TGTGCCAGCAGACGGGCGACTGCCACTGAAGCTTTCTTT.

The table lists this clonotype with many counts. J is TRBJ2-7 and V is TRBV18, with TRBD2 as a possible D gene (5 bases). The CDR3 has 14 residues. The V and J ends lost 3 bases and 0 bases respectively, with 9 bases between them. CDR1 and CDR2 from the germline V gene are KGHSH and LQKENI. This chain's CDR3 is CASSPGATSYEQYF. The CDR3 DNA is TGTGCCAGCTCACCGGGAGCGACCTCCTACGAGCAGTACTTC.

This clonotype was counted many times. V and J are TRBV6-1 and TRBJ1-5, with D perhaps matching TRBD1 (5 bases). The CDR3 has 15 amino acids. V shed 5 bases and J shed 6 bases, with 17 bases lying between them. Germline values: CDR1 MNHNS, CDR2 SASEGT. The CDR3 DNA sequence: TGTGCCAGCAGTCACCACGGGCAGGGAGGTCAGCCCCAGCATTTT. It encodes CASSHHGQGGQPQHF.

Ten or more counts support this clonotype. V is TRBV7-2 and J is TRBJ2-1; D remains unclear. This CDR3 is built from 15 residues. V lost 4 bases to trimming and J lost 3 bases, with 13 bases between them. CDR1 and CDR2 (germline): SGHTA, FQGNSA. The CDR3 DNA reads TGTGCCAGCAGCTGGGCCCCGCCCCGCTACAATGAGCAGTTCTTC. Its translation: CASSWAPPRYNEQFF. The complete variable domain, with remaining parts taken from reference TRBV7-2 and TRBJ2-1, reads GAGVSQSPSNKVTEKGKDVELRCDPISGHTALYWYRQSLGQGLEFLIYFQGNSAPDKSGLPSDRFSAERTGGSVSTLTIQRTQQEDSAVYLCASSWAPPRYNEQFFGPGTRLTVL.

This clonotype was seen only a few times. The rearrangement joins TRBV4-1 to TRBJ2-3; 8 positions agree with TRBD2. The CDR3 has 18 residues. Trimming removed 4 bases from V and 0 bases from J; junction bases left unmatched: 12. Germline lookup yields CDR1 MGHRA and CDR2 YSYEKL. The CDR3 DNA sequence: TGCGCCAGCAGCCCCTTCTCTGTTATAGCGGGGAGCACAGATACGCAGTATTTT. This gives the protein CASSPFSVIAGSTDTQYF.

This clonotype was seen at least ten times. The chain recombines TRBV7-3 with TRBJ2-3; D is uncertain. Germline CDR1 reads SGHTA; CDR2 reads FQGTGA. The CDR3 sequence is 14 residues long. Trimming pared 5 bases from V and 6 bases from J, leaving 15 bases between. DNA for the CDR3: TGTGCCAGCAGCCTAGACCCAACACGGGATACGCAGTATTTT. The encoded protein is CASSLDPTRDTQYF.

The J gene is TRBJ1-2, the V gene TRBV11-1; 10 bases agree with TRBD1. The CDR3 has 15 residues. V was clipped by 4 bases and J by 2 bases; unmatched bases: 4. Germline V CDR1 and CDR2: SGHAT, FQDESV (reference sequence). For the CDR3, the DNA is TGTGCCAGCAGCTCCGGGACAGGGGAAAACTATGGCTACACCTTC. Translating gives CASSSGTGENYGYTF.

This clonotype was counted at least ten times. The CDR3 is CASNPAGAQETQYF. The DNA for the CDR3 is TGTGCCAGCAACCCGGCAGGGGCCCAAGAGACCCAGTACTTC. This chain joins TRBV2 and TRBJ2-5; tentative D call: TRBD1 (6 bases). The CDR3 length is 14 residues. CDR1 and CDR2 from the germline V gene are SNHLY and FYNNEI. Trimming took 7 bases from V and 1 from J, leaving 13 bases between them.

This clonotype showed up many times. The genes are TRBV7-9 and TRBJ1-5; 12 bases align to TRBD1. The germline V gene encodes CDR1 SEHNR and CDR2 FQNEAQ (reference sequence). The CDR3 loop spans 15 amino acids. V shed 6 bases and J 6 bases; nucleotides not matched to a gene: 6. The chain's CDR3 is CASRSGTGGRQPQHF. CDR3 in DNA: TGTGCCAGCAGGTCCGGGACAGGGGGCCGTCAGCCCCAGCATTTT.

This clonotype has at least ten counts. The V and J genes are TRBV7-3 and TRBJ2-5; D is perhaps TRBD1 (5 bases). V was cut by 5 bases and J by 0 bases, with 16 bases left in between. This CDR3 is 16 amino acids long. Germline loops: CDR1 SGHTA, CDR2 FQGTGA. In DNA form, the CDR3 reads TGTGCCAGCAGCCCTAGGGGCCAGAATTACCAAGAGACCCAGTACTTC. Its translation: CASSPRGQNYQETQYF.

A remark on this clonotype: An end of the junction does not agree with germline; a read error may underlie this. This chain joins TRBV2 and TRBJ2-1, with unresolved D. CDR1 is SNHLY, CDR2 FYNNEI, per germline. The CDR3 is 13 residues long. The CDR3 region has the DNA TGTGCCAGCAGAGAAGGCCGTGGGGATGAGCAGTTCTTC. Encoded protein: CASREGRGDEQFF. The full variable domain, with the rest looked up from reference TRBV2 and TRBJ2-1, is EPEVTQTPSHQVTQMGQEVILRCVPISNHLYFYWYRQILGQKVEFLVSFYNNEISEKSEIFDDQFSVERPDGSNFTLKIRSTKLEDSAMYFCASREGRGDEQFFGPGTRLTVL.

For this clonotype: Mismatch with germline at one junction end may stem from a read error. The CDR3 reads CASILVPGQGSDTQYF. The DNA of the CDR3 is TGTGCCAGCATCTTAGTCCCGGGACAGGGGTCAGATACGCAGTATTTT. V is TRBV7-2 and J is TRBJ2-3; TRBD1 agrees at 10 bases. Per germline, CDR1 SGHTA and CDR2 FQGNSA. The CDR3 has 16 amino acids.

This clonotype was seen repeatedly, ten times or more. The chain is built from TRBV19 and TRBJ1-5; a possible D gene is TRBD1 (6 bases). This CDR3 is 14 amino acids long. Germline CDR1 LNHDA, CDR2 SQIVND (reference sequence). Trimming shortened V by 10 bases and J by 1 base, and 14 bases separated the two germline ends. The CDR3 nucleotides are TGTGCCACCAGAAACAGGGTAAGCAATCAGCCCCAGCATTTT. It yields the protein CATRNRVSNQPQHF.